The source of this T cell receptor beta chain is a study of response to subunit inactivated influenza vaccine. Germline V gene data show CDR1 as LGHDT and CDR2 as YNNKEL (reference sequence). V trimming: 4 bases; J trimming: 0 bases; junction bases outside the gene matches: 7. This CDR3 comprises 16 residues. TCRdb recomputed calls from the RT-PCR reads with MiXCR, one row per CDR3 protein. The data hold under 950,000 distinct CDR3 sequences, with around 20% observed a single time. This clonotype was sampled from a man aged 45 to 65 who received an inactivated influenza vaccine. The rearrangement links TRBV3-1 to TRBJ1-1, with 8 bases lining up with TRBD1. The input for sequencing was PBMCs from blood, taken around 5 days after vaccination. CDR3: CASSPSGGVMNTEAFF. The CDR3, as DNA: TGTGCCAGCAGCCCGTCAGGGGGCGTAATGAACACTGAAGCTTTCTTT.